The 3 T cell receptor beta chains below come from one sample, sequenced in a study of control samples from healthy donors and cancer patients. Profiling relied on immunoSEQ multiplex PCR, and the TCRdb table lists in-frame clones only, not all of them. The sample records roughly 120,000 clones, about 95% being singletons. Sequences were obtained from blood. The receptors shown here come from a young man in good health.

The chain uses TRBV7-2 and TRBJ2-7, with 7 bases lining up with TRBD1. This CDR3 has 15 residues. Germline trimming cut 3 bases from V and 0 bases from J; bases unmatched to any gene: 5. CDR1 SGHTA and CDR2 FQGNSA come from the germline V gene. The CDR3 reads CASSFSRDSSYEQYF. The CDR3 DNA reads as TGTGCCAGCAGCTTTTCCCGGGACAGCTCCTACGAGCAGTACTTC.

This rearrangement joins TRBV7-3 to TRBJ1-1; D is unclear. V was cut by 1 base and J by 1 base, with 10 bases left in between. Germline V lookup: CDR1 SGHTA, CDR2 FQGTGA. The CDR3 has 15 amino acids. CDR3 nucleotide sequence: TGTGCCAGCAGCTTAAACCCGACAACGAACACTGAAGCTTTCTTT. Amino acids: CASSLNPTTNTEAFF.

The chain employs TRBV9 and TRBJ1-1; D remains unclear. CDR1 SGDLS and CDR2 YYNGEE come from the germline V gene. V lost 3 bases and J lost 7, with 22 bases in between. The CDR3 loop spans 16 amino acids. The DNA of the CDR3 is TGTGCCAGCAGCGCCCGGGAATCCCGCTATACTTATGAAGCTTTCTTT. The encoded protein is CASSARESRYTYEAFF.